The 14 T cell receptor beta chains listed next were all sequenced from one sample in a study of T cells in Graves' hyperthyroidism and ophthalmopathy. What was amplified from RNA transcripts were TCR beta CDR3 regions. HTBI primers were employed in a first-round RT-PCR of the TCR CDR3. TCRdb passed the multiplex PCR reads through MiXCR, listing each CDR3 protein once. The repertoire consists of approximately 400,000 distinct CDR3 sequences, with 15% to 17% occurring once and the leading ten covering 7.5% to 8%. The sequenced sample consisted of blood. The receptors stem from a woman under 30 with Graves' hyperthyroidism.

This clonotype was counted at least ten times. The chain couples TRBV4-2 to TRBJ1-2, with 9 bases that match TRBD1. This CDR3 is built from 15 residues. CDR1 is LGHNA and CDR2 is YNFKEQ in the germline V gene. The junction had 6 bases not matched to a gene; V was cut back by 4 bases and J by 3 bases. The DNA for the CDR3 is TGTGCCAGCAGCCCACGGACAGGGGACGACTATGGCTACACCTTC. Residues: CASSPRTGDDYGYTF.

This clonotype was found many times. This rearrangement joins TRBV19 to TRBJ2-7; D could derive from TRBD1 or TRBD2 (6 bases each). The CDR3 is 15 residues long. Germline CDR1 is LNHDA and CDR2 is SQIVND (reference sequence). The V and J ends lost 5 bases and 2 bases respectively, with 16 bases between them. CDR3 DNA: TGTGCCAGTAGTGCGGGACAAGGCTTAGCCTACGAGCAGTACTTC. It specifies CASSAGQGLAYEQYF.

This clonotype was seen many times. The rearrangement joins TRBV3-1 to TRBJ2-1, with TRBD2 matching over 12 bases. Trimming cost V 4 bases and J 8 bases; bases outside gene matches: 6. The germline gives CDR1 LGHDT, CDR2 YNNKEL (reference sequence). The CDR3 runs to 15 residues. DNA for the CDR3: TGTGCCAGCAGCCCCCTAGCGGGGGGGGAGGATGAGCAGTTCTTC. Its protein is CASSPLAGGEDEQFF.

Turning to this clonotype: A read error may be the cause here, since a much bigger clone is one base away. J is TRBJ2-7 and V is TRBV5-1, with D maybe TRBD1 (9 bases). Germline values: CDR1 SGHRS, CDR2 YFSETQ. The CDR3 runs to 15 residues. V was cut by 0 bases and J by 8 bases, with 18 bases left in between. The DNA for the CDR3 is TGCGCCAGCAGCTTGGGTTTAGCGGGACAGGGTCAGCAGTACTTC. Translating gives CASSLGLAGQGQQYF.

This clonotype came up many times. The gene calls are TRBV20-1 and TRBJ2-3; no reliable D call. The CDR3 runs to 12 residues. The germline V gene has CDR1 DFQATT and CDR2 SNEGSKA (reference sequence). Trimming removed 5 bases at V and 3 bases at J, with 9 bases between. The CDR3 nucleotides read TGCAGTGCTTCTACTTCAACAGATACGCAGTATTTT. Translated: CSASTSTDTQYF.

There are many counts of this clonotype. The CDR3 nucleotides read TGCAGTGCTAGCGAGACCGCCCGGGGCTATGGCTACACCTTC. Amino acid sequence: CSASETARGYGYTF. This chain connects TRBV20-1 to TRBJ1-2; D gene unclear. Germline values: CDR1 DFQATT, CDR2 SNEGSKA (reference sequence). The CDR3 is 14 amino acids. Trimming took 3 bases from V and 4 from J, leaving 15 bases between them.

At least ten counts were recorded for this clonotype. The chain has TRBV2 and TRBJ1-5; the match to TRBD1 covers 7 bases. The CDR3 is 15 residues long. In germline, CDR1 is SNHLY, CDR2 FYNNEI. With 6 bases clipped from V and 0 bases from J, the junction kept 5 bases outside the gene matches. The CDR3 region has the DNA TGTGCCAGCAGCCCGGACAGGTCTAGCAATCAGCCCCAGCATTTT. Encoded protein: CASSPDRSSNQPQHF.

Ten or more counts support this clonotype. This chain's CDR3 is CASSSERVGAYEQYF. In nucleotides, the CDR3 is TGTGCCAGCAGTTCGGAGCGGGTAGGGGCCTACGAGCAGTACTTC. The chain joins TRBV6-1 to TRBJ2-7, with D maybe TRBD2 (6 bases). The CDR3 covers 15 residues. Germline values: CDR1 MNHNS, CDR2 SASEGT. The V and J ends lost 5 bases and 2 bases respectively, with 16 bases between them.

This clonotype appeared a few times. The CDR3 DNA sequence: TGTGCCAGTAATGGACAGCTGAACACTGAAGCTTTCTTT. This sequence encodes CASNGQLNTEAFF. The chain recombines TRBV19 with TRBJ1-1; D is perhaps TRBD1 (6 bases). Deletions cut 7 bases from V and 0 bases from J, with 9 bases between. This CDR3 contains 13 residues. Germline V CDR1 and CDR2: LNHDA, SQIVND (reference sequence).

As regards this clonotype: A much larger clone sits a single nucleotide away, making a read error possible. The V call is TRBV7-2, the J call TRBJ1-3; D may be TRBD1 (6 bases). The CDR3 contains 14 residues. The germline CDR1 and CDR2 sequences are SGHTA and FQGNSA. Trimming left V 4 bases short and J 4 bases short, with 11 bases between. CDR3 bases: TGTGCCAGCAGCTCACGTGGACAGGGAAACACCATATATTTT. Its protein is CASSSRGQGNTIYF. The full variable domain, rest sourced from reference TRBV7-2 and TRBJ1-3, is GAGVSQSPSNKVTEKGKDVELRCDPISGHTALYWYRQSLGQGLEFLIYFQGNSAPDKSGLPSDRFSAERTGGSVSTLTIQRTQQEDSAVYLCASSSRGQGNTIYFGEGSWLTVV.

This clonotype appeared many times. J is TRBJ2-5 and V is TRBV7-6; TRBD2 might be the D (5 bases). This CDR3 comprises 15 residues. Germline V gene lookup returns CDR1 SGHVS and CDR2 FNYEAQ. Trimming removed 5 bases at V and 5 bases at J, with 18 bases between. Here the CDR3 reads CASSTGLYGGETQYF. CDR3 DNA: TGTGCCAGCAGCACCGGACTGTATGGTGGGGAGACCCAGTACTTC.

This clonotype was seen ten or more times. The genes are TRBV20-1 and TRBJ2-7; unclear D gene. The CDR3 loop spans 15 amino acids. The germline V gene has CDR1 DFQATT and CDR2 SNEGSKA (reference sequence). V lost 0 bases, J lost 2 bases, and 14 bases lay in between. The CDR3 is CSARDDGGPTYEQYF. CDR3 coding DNA: TGCAGTGCTAGAGATGACGGTGGCCCTACCTACGAGCAGTACTTC.

This clonotype came up many times. The rearrangement uses TRBV28 and TRBJ2-7; tentative D call: TRBD2 (5 bases). V was pared by 6 bases and J by 3 bases, with 15 bases between. The CDR3 contains 14 residues. Germline V CDR1 and CDR2: MDHEN, SYDVKM. The CDR3 DNA sequence: TGTGCCAGCAGCGGTCCGGGAATATACTACGAGCAGTACTTC. As protein: CASSGPGIYYEQYF.

Ten or more counts support this clonotype. The rearrangement joins TRBV7-9 to TRBJ2-3; 10 bases are a match to TRBD2. Germline V gene sequence: CDR1 SEHNR, CDR2 FQNEAQ (reference sequence). The CDR3 covers 17 residues. Trimming removed 5 bases from V and 5 bases from J; junction bases left unmatched: 13. The CDR3 region has the DNA TGTGCCAGCAGCCTACGGCGCGGTAGCGGGGGGCTAGATACGCAGTATTTT. Protein product: CASSLRRGSGGLDTQYF.